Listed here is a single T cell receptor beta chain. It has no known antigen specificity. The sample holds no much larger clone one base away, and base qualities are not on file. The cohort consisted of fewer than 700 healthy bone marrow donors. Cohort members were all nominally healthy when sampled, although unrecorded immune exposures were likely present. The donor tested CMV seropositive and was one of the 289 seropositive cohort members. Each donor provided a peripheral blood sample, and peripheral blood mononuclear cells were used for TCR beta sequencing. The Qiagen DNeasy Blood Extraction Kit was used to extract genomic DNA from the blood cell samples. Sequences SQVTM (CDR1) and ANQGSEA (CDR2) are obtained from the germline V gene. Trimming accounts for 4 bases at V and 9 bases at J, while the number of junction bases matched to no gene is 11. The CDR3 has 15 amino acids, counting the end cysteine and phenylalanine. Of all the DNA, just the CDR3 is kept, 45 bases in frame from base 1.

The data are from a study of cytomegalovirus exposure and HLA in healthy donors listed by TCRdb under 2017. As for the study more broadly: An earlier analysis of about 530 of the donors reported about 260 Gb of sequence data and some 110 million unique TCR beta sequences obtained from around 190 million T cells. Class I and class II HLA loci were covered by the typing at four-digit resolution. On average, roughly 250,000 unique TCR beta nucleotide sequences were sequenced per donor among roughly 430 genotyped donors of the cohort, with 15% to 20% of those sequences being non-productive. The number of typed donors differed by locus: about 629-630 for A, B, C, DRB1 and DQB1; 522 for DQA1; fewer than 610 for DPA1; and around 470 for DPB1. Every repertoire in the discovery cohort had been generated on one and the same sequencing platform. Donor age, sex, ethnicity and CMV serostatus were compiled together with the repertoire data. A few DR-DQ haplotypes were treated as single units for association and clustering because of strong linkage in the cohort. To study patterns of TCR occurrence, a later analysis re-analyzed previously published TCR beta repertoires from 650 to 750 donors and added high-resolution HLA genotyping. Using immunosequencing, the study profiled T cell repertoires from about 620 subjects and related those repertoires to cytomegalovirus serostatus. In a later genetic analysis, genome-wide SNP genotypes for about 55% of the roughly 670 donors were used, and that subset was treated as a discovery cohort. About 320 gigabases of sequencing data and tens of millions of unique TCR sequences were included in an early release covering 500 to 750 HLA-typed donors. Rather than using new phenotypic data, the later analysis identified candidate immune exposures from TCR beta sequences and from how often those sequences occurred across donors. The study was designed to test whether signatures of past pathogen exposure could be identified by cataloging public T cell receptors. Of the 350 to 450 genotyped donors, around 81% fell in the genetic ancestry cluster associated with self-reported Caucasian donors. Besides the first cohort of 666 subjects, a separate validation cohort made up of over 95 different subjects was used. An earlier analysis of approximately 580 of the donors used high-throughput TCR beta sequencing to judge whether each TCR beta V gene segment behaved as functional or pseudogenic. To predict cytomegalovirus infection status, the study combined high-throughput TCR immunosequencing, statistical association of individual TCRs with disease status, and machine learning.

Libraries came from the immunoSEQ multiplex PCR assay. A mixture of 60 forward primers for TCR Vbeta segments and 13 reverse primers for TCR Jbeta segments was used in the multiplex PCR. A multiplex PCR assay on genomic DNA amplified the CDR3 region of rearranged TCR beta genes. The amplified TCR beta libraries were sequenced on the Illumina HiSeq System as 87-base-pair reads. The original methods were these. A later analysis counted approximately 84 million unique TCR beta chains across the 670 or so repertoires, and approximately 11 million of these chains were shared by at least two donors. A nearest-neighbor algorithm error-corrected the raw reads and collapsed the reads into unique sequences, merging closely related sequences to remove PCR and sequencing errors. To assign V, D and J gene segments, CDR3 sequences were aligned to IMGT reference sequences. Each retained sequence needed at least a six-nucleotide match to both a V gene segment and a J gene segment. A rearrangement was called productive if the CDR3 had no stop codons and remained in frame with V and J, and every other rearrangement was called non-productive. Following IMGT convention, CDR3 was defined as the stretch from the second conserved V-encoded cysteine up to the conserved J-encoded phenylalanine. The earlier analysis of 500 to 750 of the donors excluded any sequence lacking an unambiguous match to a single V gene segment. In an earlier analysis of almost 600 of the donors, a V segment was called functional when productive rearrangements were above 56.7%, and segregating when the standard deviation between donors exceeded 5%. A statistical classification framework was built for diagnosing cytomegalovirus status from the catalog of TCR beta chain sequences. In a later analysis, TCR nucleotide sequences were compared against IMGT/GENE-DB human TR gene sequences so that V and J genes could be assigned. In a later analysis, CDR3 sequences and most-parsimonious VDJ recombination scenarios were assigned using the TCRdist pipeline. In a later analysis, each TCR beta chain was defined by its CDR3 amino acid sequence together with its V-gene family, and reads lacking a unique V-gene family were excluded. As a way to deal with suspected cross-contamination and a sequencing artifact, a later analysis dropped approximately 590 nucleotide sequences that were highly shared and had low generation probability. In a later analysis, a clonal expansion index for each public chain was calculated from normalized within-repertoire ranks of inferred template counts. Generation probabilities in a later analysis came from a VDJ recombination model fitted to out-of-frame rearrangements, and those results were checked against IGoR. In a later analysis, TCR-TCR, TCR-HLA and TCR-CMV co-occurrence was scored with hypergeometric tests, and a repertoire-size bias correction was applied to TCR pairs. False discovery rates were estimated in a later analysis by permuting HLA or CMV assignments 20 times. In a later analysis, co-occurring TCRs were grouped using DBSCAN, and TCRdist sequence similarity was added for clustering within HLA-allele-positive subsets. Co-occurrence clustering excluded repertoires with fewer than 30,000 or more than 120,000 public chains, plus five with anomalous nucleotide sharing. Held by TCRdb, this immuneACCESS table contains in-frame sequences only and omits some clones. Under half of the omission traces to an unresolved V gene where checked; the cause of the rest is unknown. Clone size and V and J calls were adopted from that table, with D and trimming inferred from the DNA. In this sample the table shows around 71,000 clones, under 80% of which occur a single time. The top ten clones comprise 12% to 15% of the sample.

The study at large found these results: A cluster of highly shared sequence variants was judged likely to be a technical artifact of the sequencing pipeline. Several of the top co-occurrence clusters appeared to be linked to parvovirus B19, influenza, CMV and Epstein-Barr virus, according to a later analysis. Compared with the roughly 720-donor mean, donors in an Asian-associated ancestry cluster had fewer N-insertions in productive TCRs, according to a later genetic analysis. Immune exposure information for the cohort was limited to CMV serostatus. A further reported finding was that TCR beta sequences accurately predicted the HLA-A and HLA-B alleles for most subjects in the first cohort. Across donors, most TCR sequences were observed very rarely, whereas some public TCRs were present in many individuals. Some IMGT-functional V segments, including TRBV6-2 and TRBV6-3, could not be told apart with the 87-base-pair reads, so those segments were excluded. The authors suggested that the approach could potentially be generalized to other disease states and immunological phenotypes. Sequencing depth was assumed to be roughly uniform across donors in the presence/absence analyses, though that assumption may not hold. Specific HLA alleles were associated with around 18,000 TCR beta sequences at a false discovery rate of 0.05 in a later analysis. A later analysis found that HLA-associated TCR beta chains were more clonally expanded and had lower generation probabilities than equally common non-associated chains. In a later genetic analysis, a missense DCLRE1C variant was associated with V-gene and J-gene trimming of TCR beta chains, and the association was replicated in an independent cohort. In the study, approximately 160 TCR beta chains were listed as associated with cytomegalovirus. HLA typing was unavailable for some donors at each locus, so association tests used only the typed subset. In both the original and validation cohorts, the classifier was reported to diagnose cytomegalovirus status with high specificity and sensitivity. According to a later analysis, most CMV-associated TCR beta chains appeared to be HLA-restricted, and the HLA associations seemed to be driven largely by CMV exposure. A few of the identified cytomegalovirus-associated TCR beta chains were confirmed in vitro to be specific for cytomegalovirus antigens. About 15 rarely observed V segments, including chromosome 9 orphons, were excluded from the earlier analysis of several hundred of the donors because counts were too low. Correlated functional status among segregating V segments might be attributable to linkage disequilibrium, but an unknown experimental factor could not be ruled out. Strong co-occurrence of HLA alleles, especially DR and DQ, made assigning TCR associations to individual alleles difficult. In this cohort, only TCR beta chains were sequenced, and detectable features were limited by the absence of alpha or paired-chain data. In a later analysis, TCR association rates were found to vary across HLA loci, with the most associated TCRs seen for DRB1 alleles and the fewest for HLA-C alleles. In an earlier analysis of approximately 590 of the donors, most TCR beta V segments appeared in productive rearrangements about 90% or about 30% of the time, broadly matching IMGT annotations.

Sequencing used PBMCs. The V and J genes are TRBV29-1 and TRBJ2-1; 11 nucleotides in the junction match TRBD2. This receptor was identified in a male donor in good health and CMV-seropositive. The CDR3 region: CSVGILAGGRSEQFF. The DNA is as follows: TGCAGCGTTGGGATTCTAGCGGGAGGCCGCAGTGAGCAGTTCTTC.